One and the same sample provided the 25 T cell receptor beta chains below, sequenced in a study of T cell responses to AZD1222 COVID-19 vaccine. Using immunoSEQ multiplex PCR, the repertoire was profiled, and TCRdb retains in-frame clones only, with some absent. The data contain 140,000 to 150,000 clones, 75% to 95% of them singletons. The sequences come from peripheral blood, collected on day 0 of AZD1222 vaccination. The receptor source for this set is an adult in good health.

The V call is TRBV18, the J call TRBJ1-2; 8 nucleotides match TRBD1. Germline CDR1 is KGHSH and CDR2 is LQKENI. V shed 4 bases and J 7 bases; nucleotides not matched to a gene: 5. The CDR3 has 13 residues. In DNA form, the CDR3 reads TGTGCCAGCTCACAGGACAGGGTTGGTGGCTACACCTTC. It translates to CASSQDRVGGYTF. Together with reference TRBV18 and TRBJ1-2, the CDR3 gives the full variable domain: NAGVMQNPRHLVRRRGQEARLRCSPMKGHSHVYWYRQLPEEGLKFMVYLQKENIIDESGMPKERFSAEFPKEGPSILRIQQVVRGDSAAYFCASSQDRVGGYTFGSGTRLTVV.

The rearrangement uses TRBV5-1 and TRBJ1-1; D ambiguous. Per the germline V gene, CDR1 is SGHRS and CDR2 is YFSETQ. CDR3 length: 11 residues. The germline V and J ends were trimmed by 4 bases and 1 base, with 2 bases remaining between them. CDR3: CASSRNTEAFF. The CDR3 DNA sequence: TGCGCCAGCAGCCGGAACACTGAAGCTTTCTTT.

The J gene is TRBJ1-2, the V gene TRBV19; no clear D. Germline V lookup: CDR1 LNHDA, CDR2 SQIVND (reference sequence). The ends were cut back, 4 bases at V and 8 bases at J, with 2 bases in the middle. The CDR3 has 9 residues. Here the CDR3 DNA reads TGTGCCAGTAGTAACGGCTACACCTTC. The encoded protein is CASSNGYTF.

This clone was seen a single time. The chain joins TRBV11-3 to TRBJ1-4; D unclear. The CDR3 covers 15 residues. Germline assignment: CDR1 SGHNT and CDR2 YENEEA. The V end lost 3 bases, the J end lost 5 bases, and 13 bases lay between the germline ends. The CDR3 nucleotides read TGTGCCAGCAGCTTCAACACCGGGCAAAATGAAAAACTGTTTTTT. Its protein product is CASSFNTGQNEKLFF.

The genes are TRBV15 and TRBJ2-7, with 8 bases fitting TRBD1. CDR1 LNHNV and CDR2 YYDKDF come from the germline V gene (reference sequence). The trim removed 4 bases at V and 2 bases at J, leaving 7 bases unmatched. This CDR3 is built from 15 residues. CDR3 nucleotide sequence: TGTGCCACCAGCACGGGTGGGACAGGAGCCTACGAGCAGTACTTC. It specifies CATSTGGTGAYEQYF.

This chain joins TRBV9 and TRBJ2-7; 12 bases line up with TRBD2. Germline-derived CDR1 and CDR2 are SGDLS and YYNGEE. The length of the CDR3 is 15 residues. The V segment lost 0 bases and the J segment 2 bases; nucleotides outside the gene matches: 0. CDR3 amino acids: CASSVGTSGTYEQYF. The CDR3 region has the DNA TGTGCCAGCAGCGTAGGGACTAGCGGGACCTACGAGCAGTACTTC.

This clone showed up just once. V gene TRBV9 combines with J gene TRBJ2-7; unclear D gene. Trimming left V 4 bases short and J 6 bases short, with 11 bases between. The CDR3 sequence is 12 residues long. Germline assignment: CDR1 SGDLS and CDR2 YYNGEE. CDR3 protein: CASSPGPTEQYF. CDR3 sequence (DNA): TGTGCCAGCAGCCCCGGCCCCACCGAGCAGTACTTC.

The chain links TRBV12-5 to TRBJ2-3; the D gene is possibly TRBD2 (6 bases). CDR3 length equals 16 residues. V dropped 7 bases and J dropped 0 bases, with 17 bases sitting between them. Per germline, CDR1 LGHNT and CDR2 FRNRAP. The CDR3 loop reads CASATLRGGSTDTQYF. The CDR3 DNA reads TGTGCTAGTGCCACCCTGCGGGGCGGCAGCACAGATACGCAGTATTTT.

J is TRBJ2-7 and V is TRBV19, with 7 bases lining up with TRBD1. CDR1 and CDR2 from the germline V gene are LNHDA and SQIVND (reference sequence). This CDR3 is built from 13 residues. Trimming took 3 bases from V and 3 from J; bases not matched to a gene: 2. CDR3 loop: CASSMTGIYEQYF. The CDR3 coding sequence is TGTGCCAGTAGTATGACAGGGATCTACGAGCAGTACTTC. Combining the CDR3 with reference TRBV19 and TRBJ2-7 gives the whole variable domain DGGITQSPKYLFRKEGQNVTLSCEQNLNHDAMYWYRQDPGQGLRLIYYSQIVNDFQKGDIAEGYSVSREKKESFPLTVTSAQKNPTAFYLCASSMTGIYEQYFGPGTRLTVT.

This chain joins TRBV4-1 and TRBJ1-2; the D gene is possibly TRBD1 (5 bases). V was shortened by 0 bases and J by 6 bases, with 11 bases between the two germline ends. This CDR3 contains 14 residues. Germline lookup yields CDR1 MGHRA and CDR2 YSYEKL. The CDR3, as DNA: TGCGCCAGCAGCCAAGACCGGGGCTGGGATGGCTACACCTTC. This sequence encodes CASSQDRGWDGYTF.

CDR3 coding DNA: TGTGCCAGCAGCCCGGGACTCCTTTATGGCTACACCTTC. Its translation: CASSPGLLYGYTF. The V and J genes are TRBV14 and TRBJ1-2; D possibly corresponds to TRBD1 (5 bases). Germline V gene lookup returns CDR1 SGHDN and CDR2 FVKESK. V shed 4 bases and J shed 5 bases, with 11 bases lying between them. This CDR3 is 13 amino acids long.

V and J are TRBV7-9 and TRBJ1-1; D gene ambiguous. Trimming removed 6 bases from V and 11 bases from J, with 16 bases in between. This CDR3 comprises 12 residues. Germline CDR1 SEHNR, CDR2 FQNEAQ (reference sequence). CDR3 nucleotides: TGTGCCAGCAGTCCGGACGGGAGAGGGGCTTTCTTT. Encoded protein: CASSPDGRGAFF. Full variable domain (missing parts from reference TRBV7-9 and TRBJ1-1): DTGVSQNPRHKITKRGQNVTFRCDPISEHNRLYWYRQTLGQGPEFLTYFQNEAQLEKSRLLSDRFSAERPKGSFSTLEIQRTEQGDSAMYLCASSPDGRGAFFGQGTRLTVV.

The chain recombines TRBV6-2 or TRBV6-3 with TRBJ1-5, with D perhaps matching TRBD1 (6 bases). This CDR3 region has 15 residues. Trimming removed 0 bases from V and 2 bases from J, with 8 bases in between. Germline CDR1 reads MNHEY; CDR2 reads SVGEGT. The CDR3: CASSYSGGGNQPQHF. The DNA for the CDR3 is TGTGCCAGCAGTTACTCAGGGGGTGGCAATCAGCCCCAGCATTTT.

The CDR3 sequence is CASSLQGENTIYF. The CDR3 DNA reads as TGTGCCAGCAGTTTACAGGGGGAAAACACCATATATTTT. The chain is built from TRBV5-5 and TRBJ1-3; 8 bases line up with TRBD1. Germline loops: CDR1 SGHKS, CDR2 YYEKEE (reference sequence). This CDR3 comprises 13 residues. V was pared by 5 bases and J by 6 bases, with 4 bases of the junction left unmatched.

The chain joins TRBV6-5 to TRBJ2-2, with D possibly being TRBD1 (6 bases). The CDR3 sequence is 16 residues long. Germline V lookup: CDR1 MNHEY, CDR2 SVGAGI. V was shortened by 4 bases and J by 1 base, with 13 bases between the two germline ends. In DNA form, the CDR3 reads TGTGCCAGCAGTTTTATCGACAGGCTGAACACCGGGGAGCTGTTTTTT. Translated, it gives CASSFIDRLNTGELFF.

This chain joins TRBV12-3 or TRBV12-4 and TRBJ1-3; unclear D gene. Trimming took off 6 bases at V and 4 bases at J, with 4 bases between the two ends. The CDR3 is made up of 11 amino acids. DNA for the CDR3: TGTGCCAGCAGGTTGGGAAACACCATATATTTT. Amino acid sequence: CASRLGNTIYF.

The chain employs TRBV6-1 and TRBJ2-7; 8 positions match TRBD2. CDR3 length equals 15 residues. CDR1 is MNHNS, CDR2 SASEGT, per germline. Trimming cost V 1 base and J 4 bases; bases outside gene matches: 6. For the CDR3, the DNA is TGTGCCAGCAGTGAAGGGGGTAGCGGGATGTACGAGCAGTACTTC. It is translated as CASSEGGSGMYEQYF.

V and J are TRBV5-4 and TRBJ1-2, with D possibly being TRBD1 (5 bases). This CDR3 spans 16 amino acids. V was clipped by 4 bases and J by 4 bases, with 20 bases between them. CDR1 and CDR2 (germline): SGHNT, YYREEE (reference sequence). The CDR3 DNA reads TGTGCCAGCAGCCCAATAGTGGGGCAGGGCGCCTATGGCTACACCTTC. Translation: CASSPIVGQGAYGYTF.

The chain uses TRBV5-6 and TRBJ2-7; D is undetermined. This CDR3 is 11 amino acids long. Germline V gives CDR1 SGHDT, CDR2 YYEEEE. Between the trimmed V and J ends, which lost 3 bases and 2 bases, there was a span of 3 bases. CDR3 amino acids: CASSSTYEQYF. CDR3 DNA sequence: TGTGCCAGCAGCTCTACCTACGAGCAGTACTTC.

The CDR3 is CASSLGTASGEQFF. In DNA, the CDR3 is TGTGCCAGCAGCTTAGGGACAGCTTCGGGTGAGCAGTTCTTC. This rearrangement joins TRBV7-9 to TRBJ2-1; D might be TRBD1 (6 bases). The CDR3 has 14 residues. Germline lookup yields CDR1 SEHNR and CDR2 FQNEAQ (reference sequence). V lost 1 base and J lost 9, with 13 bases in between.

This chain links TRBV27 with TRBJ1-1; TRBD1 is a possible D gene (5 bases). This CDR3 spans 12 amino acids. The V end lost 8 bases, the J end lost 1 base, and 8 bases lay between the germline ends. The germline V gene has CDR1 MNHEY and CDR2 SMNVEV (reference sequence). CDR3: CASCGTNTEAFF. The CDR3, as DNA: TGTGCCAGCTGCGGGACGAACACTGAAGCTTTCTTT.

J is TRBJ2-1 and V is TRBV24-1, with D perhaps being TRBD1 or TRBD2 (5 bases each). The V gene lost 4 bases and the J gene lost 8 bases, with 20 bases spanning the gap. The CDR3 contains 16 residues. Germline CDR1 is KGHDR and CDR2 is SFDVKD. CDR3 bases: TGTGCCACCAGTGAGCCGGGGACCAGGGCGGCCCATGAGCAGTTCTTC. Protein product: CATSEPGTRAAHEQFF.

The chain is built from TRBV4-2 and TRBJ2-3; 8 bases are a match to TRBD2. With V trimmed by 10 bases and J by 4 bases, 7 bases remained unmatched. The CDR3 is 13 amino acids. The V gene's germline CDR1 is LGHNA and CDR2 YNFKEQ. CDR3 protein: CATGGEGADTQYF. CDR3 DNA: TGTGCCACCGGGGGGGAGGGCGCAGATACGCAGTATTTT.

This rearrangement joins TRBV18 to TRBJ1-6; unclear D gene. Trimming stripped 0 bases from V and 0 bases from J, with 9 bases between. The CDR3 covers 17 residues. CDR1 and CDR2 (germline): KGHSH, LQKENI. CDR3 region: CASSPPGSSSYNSPLHF. The DNA of the CDR3 is TGTGCCAGCTCACCACCGGGGAGTAGCTCCTATAATTCACCCCTCCACTTT.

The chain employs TRBV6-6 and TRBJ1-2; no clear D gene. CDR1 MNHNY and CDR2 SVGAGI come from the germline V gene (reference sequence). The V and J ends lost 0 bases and 6 bases respectively, with 5 bases between them. This CDR3 region has 12 residues. CDR3 nucleotide sequence: TGTGCCAGCAGTTACTCCGGTAATGGCTACACCTTC. This sequence encodes CASSYSGNGYTF.